The rows below give T cell receptor beta chains drawn from one sample of a study of Ad26.COV2.S vaccination and SARS-CoV-2 variants. Only in-frame clones appear in the TCRdb table, and some are missing; sequencing was by immunoSEQ multiplex PCR. The data contain a few hundred thousand clones, 87% of them singletons. Sequenced here: peripheral blood, sampled in a trial of Ad26.COV2.S vaccine versus placebo. These receptors were taken from a person aged 18-65 years who received the Ad26.COV2.S COVID-19 vaccine or a placebo. Both conserved end residues are part of each CDR3. The D gene is left open where the match is weak. Clone size appears in some rows only: once, few, many, or a class for an expanded clone.

V,D,size,J,DNA,CDR3
TRBV13,NA,NA,TRBJ1-1,TGTGCCAGCAGCTTAGAGGCTTTGAACACTGAAGCTTTCTTT,CASSLEALNTEAFF
TRBV4-1,NA,once,TRBJ1-6,TGCGCCAGCAGCCTCCAGGGGAGGAATAATTCACCCCTCCACTTT,CASSLQGRNNSPLHF
TRBV9,NA,NA,TRBJ2-7,TGTGCCAGCAGCGCCCGGGACAACCCCTACGAGCAGTACTTC,CASSARDNPYEQYF
TRBV18,NA,few,TRBJ1-6,TGTGCCAGCTCCCGAGCCTCTTTAAGCTCCTATAATTCACCCCTCCACTTT,CASSRASLSSYNSPLHF
TRBV19,NA,NA,TRBJ1-1,TGTGCCAGTAGTTTTAAGAGTGCTGAAGCTTTCTTT,CASSFKSAEAFF
TRBV5-6,NA,NA,TRBJ2-5,TGTGCCAGCAGCTTGCGGGCAGGGCGAGGGACCCAGTACTTC,CASSLRAGRGTQYF
TRBV30,NA,NA,TRBJ1-1,TGTGCCTGGAGTCGGGCAGGGGACACTGAAGCTTTCTTT,CAWSRAGDTEAFF
TRBV7-2,NA,NA,TRBJ1-3,TGTGCCAGCAGCACCGGGCAGTCCGGAAACACCATATATTTT,CASSTGQSGNTIYF
TRBV6-5,TRBD1,NA,TRBJ1-2,TGTGCCAGCAGAGAGGGGGCGTGGGGGTACACCTTC,CASREGAWGYTF
TRBV7-2,NA,NA,TRBJ1-2,TGTGCCAGCAGCTTAGCAGGGGTCTTAACTAACTATGGCTACACCTTC,CASSLAGVLTNYGYTF
TRBV6-2/TRBV6-3,TRBD2,NA,TRBJ2-7,TGTGCCAGCAGACCTGGGGGGGGCTACGAGCAGTACTTC,CASRPGGGYEQYF
TRBV10-2,NA,NA,TRBJ2-3,TGCGCCAGCAGTGTAATAGACCCCACAGATACGCAGTATTTT,CASSVIDPTDTQYF
TRBV27,NA,NA,TRBJ2-5,TGTGCCAGCAGTTCAATGGGGCAGGGGGGCGTGACCCAGTACTTC,CASSSMGQGGVTQYF
TRBV27,TRBD1,NA,TRBJ1-2,TGTGCCAGCAGTCCCCGGACAGGATTTAACTATGGCTACACCTTC,CASSPRTGFNYGYTF
TRBV15,NA,once,TRBJ1-1,TGTGCCCCCGCGGATGAGGCGAACACTGAAGCTTTCTTT,CAPADEANTEAFF
TRBV6-1,NA,NA,TRBJ2-7,TGTGCCAGCAGTGAACGTCCGTGGTTAGGGGCTGGCGAGCAGTACTTC,CASSERPWLGAGEQYF
TRBV4-3,TRBD1,NA,TRBJ2-3,TGCGCCAGCAGCCAAGATCAGCAGGGGGCCAACACAGATACGCAGTATTTT,CASSQDQQGANTDTQYF
TRBV7-8,NA,NA,TRBJ1-5,TGTGCCAGCAGCTTAGTGGCGGGGGGTGGAAGTCAGCCCCAGCATTTT,CASSLVAGGGSQPQHF
TRBV6-2/TRBV6-3,NA,NA,TRBJ1-5,TGTGCCAGCAGTACCAGACAGAACAATCAGCCCCAGCATTTT,CASSTRQNNQPQHF
TRBV3-1/TRBV3-2,NA,once,TRBJ1-1,TGTGCCAGCAGCCGGCGGAGCGGGGACACTGAAGCTTTCTTT,CASSRRSGDTEAFF
TRBV9,NA,NA,TRBJ2-1,TGTGCCAGCAGCGTAGAACCCCCGCCTTTTTCTGATTCTGAGCAGTTCTTC,CASSVEPPPFSDSEQFF
TRBV6-4,TRBD1,once,TRBJ1-1,TGTGCCAGCAGTGTTGAAGGGGGCGCAGGTCTGAACACTGAAGCTTTCTTT,CASSVEGGAGLNTEAFF
TRBV6-1,TRBD2,NA,TRBJ2-1,TGTGCCAGCAGTGAAACCCCCCCCGGACTAGCGGGGGACCGGGAGAATGAGCAGTTCTTC,CASSETPPGLAGDRENEQFF